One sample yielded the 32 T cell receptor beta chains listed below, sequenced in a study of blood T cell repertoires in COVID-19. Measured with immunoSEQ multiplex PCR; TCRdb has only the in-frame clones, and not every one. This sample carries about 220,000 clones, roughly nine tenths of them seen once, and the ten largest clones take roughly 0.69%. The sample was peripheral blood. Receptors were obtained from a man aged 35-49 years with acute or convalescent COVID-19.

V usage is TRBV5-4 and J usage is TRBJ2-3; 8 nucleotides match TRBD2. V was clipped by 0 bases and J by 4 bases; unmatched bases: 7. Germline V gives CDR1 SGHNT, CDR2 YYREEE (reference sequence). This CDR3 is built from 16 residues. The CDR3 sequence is CASSLGGSGASDTQYF. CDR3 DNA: TGTGCCAGCAGCTTGGGTGGTAGCGGGGCATCAGATACGCAGTATTTT.

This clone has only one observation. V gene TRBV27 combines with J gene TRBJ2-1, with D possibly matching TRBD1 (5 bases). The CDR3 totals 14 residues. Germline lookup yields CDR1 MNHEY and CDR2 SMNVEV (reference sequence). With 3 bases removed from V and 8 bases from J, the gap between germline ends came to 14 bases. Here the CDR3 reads CASSFPGSGYEQFF. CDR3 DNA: TGTGCCAGCAGTTTTCCCGGGTCAGGGTATGAGCAGTTCTTC.

CDR3 amino acids: CASRKGARGQPQHF. The CDR3 DNA reads TGTGCCAGCAGAAAGGGGGCCCGAGGTCAGCCCCAGCATTTT. This rearrangement joins TRBV6-5 to TRBJ1-5; 7 bases map to TRBD1. Germline-derived CDR1 and CDR2 are MNHEY and SVGAGI. This CDR3 has 14 amino acids. The trim removed 6 bases at V and 6 bases at J, leaving 8 bases unmatched.

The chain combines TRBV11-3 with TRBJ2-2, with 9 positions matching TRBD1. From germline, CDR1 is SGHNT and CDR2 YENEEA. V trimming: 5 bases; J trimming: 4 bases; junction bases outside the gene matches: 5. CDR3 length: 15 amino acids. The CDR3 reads CASSRQGGITGELFF. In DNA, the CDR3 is TGTGCCAGCAGCCGACAGGGGGGAATCACCGGGGAGCTGTTTTTT.

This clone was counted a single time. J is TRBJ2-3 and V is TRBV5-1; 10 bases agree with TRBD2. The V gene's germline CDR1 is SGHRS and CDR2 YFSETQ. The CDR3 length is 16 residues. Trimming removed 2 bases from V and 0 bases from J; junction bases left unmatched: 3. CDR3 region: CASSFLAGGSTDTQYF. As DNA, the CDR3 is TGCGCCAGCAGCTTTTTAGCGGGGGGAAGCACAGATACGCAGTATTTT.

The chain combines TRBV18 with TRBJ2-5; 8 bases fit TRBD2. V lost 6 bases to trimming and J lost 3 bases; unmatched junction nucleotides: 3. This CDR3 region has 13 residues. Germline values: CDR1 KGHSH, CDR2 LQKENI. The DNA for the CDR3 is TGTGCCAGCTCCCCAGCGGGAGAAGAGACCCAGTACTTC. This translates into CASSPAGEETQYF.

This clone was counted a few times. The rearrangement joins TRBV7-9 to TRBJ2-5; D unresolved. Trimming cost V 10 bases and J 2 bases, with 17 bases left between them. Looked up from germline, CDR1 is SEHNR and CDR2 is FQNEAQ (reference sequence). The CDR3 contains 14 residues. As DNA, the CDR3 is TGTGCCACCGAGTGGAGTTCTGGGCAAGAGACCCAGTACTTC. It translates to CATEWSSGQETQYF.

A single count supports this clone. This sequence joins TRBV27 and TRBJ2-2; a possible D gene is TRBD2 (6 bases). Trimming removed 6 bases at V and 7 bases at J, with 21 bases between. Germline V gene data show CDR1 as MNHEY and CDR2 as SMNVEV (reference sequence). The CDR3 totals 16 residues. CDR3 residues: CASSFDLRDGSGELFF. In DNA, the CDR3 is TGTGCCAGCAGCTTCGATCTTAGGGACGGGAGCGGGGAGCTGTTTTTT.

In DNA form, the CDR3 reads TGTGCCTGGAGGAAGAGCGTCTACGAGCAGTACTTC. Translating it yields CAWRKSVYEQYF. This chain joins TRBV30 and TRBJ2-7; no clear D. This CDR3 contains 12 residues. The V gene's germline CDR1 is GTSNPN and CDR2 SVGIG (reference sequence). Trimming shortened V by 3 bases and J by 3 bases, and 9 bases separated the two germline ends.

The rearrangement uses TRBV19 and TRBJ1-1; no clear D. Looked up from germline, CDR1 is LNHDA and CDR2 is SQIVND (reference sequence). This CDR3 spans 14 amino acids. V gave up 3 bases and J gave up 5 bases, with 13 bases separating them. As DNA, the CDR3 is TGTGCCAGTAGTATGGTTCTGGGAGGGACTGAAGCTTTCTTT. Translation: CASSMVLGGTEAFF.

The CDR3 loop reads CASSLGTSGITDTQYF. DNA for the CDR3: TGCGCCAGCAGCTTGGGGACTAGCGGGATTACAGATACGCAGTATTTT. The chain joins TRBV5-1 to TRBJ2-3; TRBD2 aligns across 12 bases. V lost 0 bases and J lost 3; bases outside the gene matches: 2. CDR1 SGHRS and CDR2 YFSETQ come from the germline V gene. There are 16 residues in the CDR3.

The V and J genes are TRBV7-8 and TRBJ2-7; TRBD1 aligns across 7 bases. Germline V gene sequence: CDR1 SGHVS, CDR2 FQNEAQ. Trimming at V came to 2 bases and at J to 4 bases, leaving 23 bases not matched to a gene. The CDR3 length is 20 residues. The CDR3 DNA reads TGTGCCAGCAGCTTATACGCAGTAATGGGGGCACAGGGGTATTTTTACGAGCAGTACTTC. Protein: CASSLYAVMGAQGYFYEQYF.

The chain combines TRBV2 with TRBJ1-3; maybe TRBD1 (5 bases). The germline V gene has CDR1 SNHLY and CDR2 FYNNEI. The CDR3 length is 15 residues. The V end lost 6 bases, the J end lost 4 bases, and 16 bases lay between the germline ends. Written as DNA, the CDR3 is TGTGCCAGCAGGTTTGAACACAGGTCCGGAAACACCATATATTTT. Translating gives CASRFEHRSGNTIYF.

CDR3 DNA: TGTGCCAGCAGCTTACGGCAGGGGAGTTCACCCCTCCACTTT. Translating gives CASSLRQGSSPLHF. V gene TRBV7-9 combines with J gene TRBJ1-6, with a tentative D call TRBD1 (6 bases). The CDR3 has 14 residues. The V gene's germline CDR1 is SEHNR and CDR2 FQNEAQ (reference sequence). Trimming took off 2 bases at V and 9 bases at J, with 11 bases between the two ends. The variable domain in full, with the rest retrieved from reference TRBV7-9 and TRBJ1-6, is DTGVSQNPRHKITKRGQNVTFRCDPISEHNRLYWYRQTLGQGPEFLTYFQNEAQLEKSRLLSDRFSAERPKGSFSTLEIQRTEQGDSAMYLCASSLRQGSSPLHFGNGTRLTVT.

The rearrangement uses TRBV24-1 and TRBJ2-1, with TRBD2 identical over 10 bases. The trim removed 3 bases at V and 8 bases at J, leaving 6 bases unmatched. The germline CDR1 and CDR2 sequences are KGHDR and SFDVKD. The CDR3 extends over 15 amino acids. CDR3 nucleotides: TGTGCCACCAGTGATGTAAGCGGGAGGGTCCATGAGCAGTTCTTC. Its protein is CATSDVSGRVHEQFF.

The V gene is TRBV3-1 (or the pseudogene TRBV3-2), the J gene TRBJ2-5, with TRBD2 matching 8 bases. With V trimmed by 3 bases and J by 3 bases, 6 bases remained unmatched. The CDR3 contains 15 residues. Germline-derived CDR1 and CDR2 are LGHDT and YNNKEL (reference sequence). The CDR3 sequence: CASSHGTGGKETQYF. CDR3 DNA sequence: TGTGCCAGCAGCCACGGGACGGGAGGGAAAGAGACCCAGTACTTC.

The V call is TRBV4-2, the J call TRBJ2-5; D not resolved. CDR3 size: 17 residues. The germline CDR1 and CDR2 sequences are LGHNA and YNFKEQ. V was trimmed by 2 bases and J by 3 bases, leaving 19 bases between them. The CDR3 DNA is TGTGCCAGCAGCCAATTTCTGGTACCCTACTCGAAAGAGACCCAGTACTTC. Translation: CASSQFLVPYSKETQYF.

This CDR3 is CASREQGVGNTIYF. CDR3 nucleotide sequence: TGTGCCAGCAGAGAACAGGGAGTAGGAAACACCATATATTTT. The chain employs TRBV7-8 and TRBJ1-3, with D perhaps TRBD1 (6 bases). The germline V and J ends were trimmed by 6 bases and 4 bases, with 13 bases remaining between them. Germline V gene lookup returns CDR1 SGHVS and CDR2 FQNEAQ. The CDR3 totals 14 residues.

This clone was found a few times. In DNA, the CDR3 is TGCGCCAGCAGCTTAGTACTAGCGGGGGGTCGTAATGAGCAGTTCTTC. Its translation is CASSLVLAGGRNEQFF. The chain links TRBV5-1 to TRBJ2-1, with 12 nucleotides matching TRBD2. The CDR3 spans 16 residues. Germline V gene sequence: CDR1 SGHRS, CDR2 YFSETQ. J lost 7 bases, V lost 2 bases, and 7 bases had no gene match.

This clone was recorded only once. CDR3 DNA: TGTGCCAGCAGCCCCTTCCAGGGGGTATTTTATAATGAGCAGTTCTTC. It is translated as CASSPFQGVFYNEQFF. This chain connects TRBV11-2 to TRBJ2-1, with 7 bases lining up with TRBD1. V dropped 5 bases and J dropped 7; count of bases not matched to a gene: 14. The CDR3 is 16 amino acids. The germline gives CDR1 SGHAT, CDR2 FQNNGV.

The CDR3 DNA reads as TGTGCCACCATCAGTGGAGATACGCAGTATTTT. Its translation is CATISGDTQYF. The chain uses TRBV24-1 and TRBJ2-3; D gene ambiguous. The V gene's germline CDR1 is KGHDR and CDR2 SFDVKD. The V end lost 8 bases, the J end lost 5 bases, and 7 bases lay between the germline ends. This CDR3 is built from 11 residues.

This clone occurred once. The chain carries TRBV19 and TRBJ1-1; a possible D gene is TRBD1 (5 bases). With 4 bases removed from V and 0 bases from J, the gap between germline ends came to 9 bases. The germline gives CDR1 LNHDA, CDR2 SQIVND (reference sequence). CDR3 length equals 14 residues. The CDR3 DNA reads TGTGCCAGTAGTAATCCAGGGTTGAACACTGAAGCTTTCTTT. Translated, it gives CASSNPGLNTEAFF.

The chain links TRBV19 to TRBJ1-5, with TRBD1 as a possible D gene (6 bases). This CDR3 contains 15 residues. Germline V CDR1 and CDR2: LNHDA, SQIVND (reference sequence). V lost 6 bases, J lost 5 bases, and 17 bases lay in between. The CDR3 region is CASSPSAGAYQPQHF. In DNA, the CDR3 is TGTGCCAGTAGCCCCTCAGCAGGGGCATATCAGCCCCAGCATTTT.

In DNA form, the CDR3 reads TGTGCCAGCAGCTTGGTCCGGACTAGCGGGGGGGCGGATACGCAGTATTTT. It codes for CASSLVRTSGGADTQYF. The rearrangement links TRBV5-8 to TRBJ2-3; 15 nucleotides match TRBD2. V lost 0 bases and J lost 6; bases outside the gene matches: 5. Germline CDR1 SGHTS, CDR2 YDEGEE. The CDR3 consists of 17 residues.

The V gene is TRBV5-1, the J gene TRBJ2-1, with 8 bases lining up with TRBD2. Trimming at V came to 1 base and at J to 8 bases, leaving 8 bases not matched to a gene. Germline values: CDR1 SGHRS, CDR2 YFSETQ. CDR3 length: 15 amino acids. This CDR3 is CASSLNSGTFDEQFF. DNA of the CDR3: TGCGCCAGCAGCTTGAATAGCGGGACCTTCGATGAGCAGTTCTTC.

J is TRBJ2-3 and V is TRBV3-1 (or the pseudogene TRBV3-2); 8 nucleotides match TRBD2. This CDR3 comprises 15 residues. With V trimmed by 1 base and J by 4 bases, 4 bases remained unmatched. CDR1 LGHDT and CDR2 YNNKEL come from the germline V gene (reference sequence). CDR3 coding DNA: TGTGCCAGCAGCCAAGTTAGCGGGACCCCAGATACGCAGTATTTT. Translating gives CASSQVSGTPDTQYF.

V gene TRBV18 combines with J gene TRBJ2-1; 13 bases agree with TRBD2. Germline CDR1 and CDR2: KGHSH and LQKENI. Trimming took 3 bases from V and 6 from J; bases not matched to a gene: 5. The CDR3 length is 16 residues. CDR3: CASSPRTSGRGNEQFF. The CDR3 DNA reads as TGTGCCAGCTCACCGAGGACTAGCGGGAGAGGCAATGAGCAGTTCTTC.

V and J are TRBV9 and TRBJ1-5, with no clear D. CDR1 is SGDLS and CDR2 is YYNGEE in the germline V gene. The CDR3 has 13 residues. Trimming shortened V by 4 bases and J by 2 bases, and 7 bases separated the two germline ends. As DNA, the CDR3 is TGTGCCAGCAGCCCCAGCGGCAATCAGCCCCAGCATTTT. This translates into CASSPSGNQPQHF. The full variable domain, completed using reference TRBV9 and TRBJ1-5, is DSGVTQTPKHLITATGQRVTLRCSPRSGDLSVYWYQQSLDQGLQFLIQYYNGEERAKGNILERFSAQQFPDLHSELNLSSLELGDSALYFCASSPSGNQPQHFGDGTRLSIL.

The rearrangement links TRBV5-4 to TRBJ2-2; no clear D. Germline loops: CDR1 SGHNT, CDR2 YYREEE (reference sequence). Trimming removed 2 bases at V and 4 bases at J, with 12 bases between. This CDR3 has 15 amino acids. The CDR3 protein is CASSFSVARTGELFF. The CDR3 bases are TGTGCCAGCAGCTTTTCGGTAGCTCGCACCGGGGAGCTGTTTTTT.

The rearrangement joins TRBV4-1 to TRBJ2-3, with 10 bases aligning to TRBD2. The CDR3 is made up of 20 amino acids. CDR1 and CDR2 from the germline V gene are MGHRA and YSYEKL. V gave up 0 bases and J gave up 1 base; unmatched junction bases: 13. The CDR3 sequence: CASSQDPQYAGTSGTDTQYF. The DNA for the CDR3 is TGCGCCAGCAGCCAAGATCCGCAGTATGCCGGGACTAGCGGCACAGATACGCAGTATTTT.

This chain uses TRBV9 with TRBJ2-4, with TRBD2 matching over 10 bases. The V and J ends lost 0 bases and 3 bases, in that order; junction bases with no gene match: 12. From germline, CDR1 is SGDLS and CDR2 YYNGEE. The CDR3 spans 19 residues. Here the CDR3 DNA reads TGTGCCAGCAGCGTAGTAGGACTAGCGGTAGGGGTGGGCAAAAACATTCAGTACTTC. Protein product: CASSVVGLAVGVGKNIQYF.

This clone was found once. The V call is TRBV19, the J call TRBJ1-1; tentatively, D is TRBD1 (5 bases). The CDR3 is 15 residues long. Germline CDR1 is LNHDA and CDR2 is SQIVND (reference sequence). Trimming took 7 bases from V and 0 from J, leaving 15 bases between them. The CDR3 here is CASNPNRYMNTEAFF. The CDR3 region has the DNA TGTGCCAGTAACCCGAACAGGTACATGAACACTGAAGCTTTCTTT.